These T cell receptor beta chains were read from a single sample in a study of glioma-infiltrating T cells. TCRdb used MiXCR to reprocess the multiplex PCR reads, holding one entry per CDR3 protein. Among roughly 40,000 distinct CDR3 sequences, approximately 20% were seen once, and the ten largest hold approximately 6.4%. What was sequenced was glioma tissue, nonneoplastic brain tissue, or PBMCs (not recorded which). The source is a human donor with low-grade glioma or glioblastoma, undergoing nonglioma brain surgery, or in good health (not recorded which). CDR3s include the opening cysteine and the closing phenylalanine or tryptophan. The D gene is left open where the match is weak. The listing skips clone size in some rows; elsewhere it reads once, few, many or a size class.

J | D | V | size | DNA | CDR3
TRBJ1-5 | . | TRBV3-1 | many | TGTGCCAGCAGCCGAGGCGGAGGGATTCAGCCCCAGCATTTT | CASSRGGGIQPQHF
TRBJ2-5 | TRBD2 | TRBV27 | . | TGTGCCAGCACCCCGTTTAGCGGGGGTGAAAACCAAGGGACCCAGTACTTC | CASTPFSGGENQGTQYF
TRBJ2-1 | TRBD1 | TRBV28 | many | TGTGCCAGCATACCGGGACAGCTAAACAATGAGCAGTTCTTC | CASIPGQLNNEQFF
TRBJ1-2 | . | TRBV2 | . | TGTGCCAGCAGGGGTGGGACAAGCCTAAGCTATGGCCACACCTTC | CASRGGTSLSYGHTF
TRBJ2-5 | . | TRBV7-9 | many | TGTGCCAGCAGTTCCCGGGGAGCGGAGCAAGAGACCCAGTACTTC | CASSSRGAEQETQYF
TRBJ1-4 | . | TRBV4-1 | many | TGCGCCAGCAGCCAAGAGAGGAACGAAAAACTGTTTTTT | CASSQERNEKLFF
TRBJ2-2 | TRBD1 | TRBV12-5 | . | TGTGCTAGTGCTTCGGGACAGGGACCCTCTGGGGAGCTGTTTTTT | CASASGQGPSGELFF
TRBJ1-1 | . | TRBV28 | many | TGTGCCAGCAGTTCAAGGGAGCACACTGAAGCTTTCTTT | CASSSREHTEAFF
TRBJ2-1 | TRBD2 | TRBV5-1 | few | TGCGCCAGCAGCTTGGCCGGGACTAGCTATAACAATGAGCAGTTCTTC | CASSLAGTSYNNEQFF
TRBJ2-3 | . | TRBV20-1 | many | TGCAGTGCCGAGATACGTGATACGCAGTATTTT | CSAEIRDTQYF
TRBJ2-7 | . | TRBV15 | many | TGTGCCACCAGCCCGGGGACCTACGAGCAGTACTTC | CATSPGTYEQYF
TRBJ2-7 | TRBD2 | TRBV18 | many | TGTGCCAGCTCACCACTAGCGGGGACCTCCTCCTACGAGCAGTACTTC | CASSPLAGTSSYEQYF
TRBJ1-4 | . | TRBV7-9 | many | TGTGCCAGCAGCTCGCGGGAGAAAGGGGAAAAACTGTTTTTT | CASSSREKGEKLFF
TRBJ2-5 | . | TRBV27 | many | TGTGCCAGCACCACCGGCCCCCAAGAGACCCAGTACTTC | CASTTGPQETQYF
TRBJ2-5 | . | TRBV7-8 | many | TGTGCCAGCAGCTTTATAAGGCAGGGCGAGGAGACCCAGTACTTC | CASSFIRQGEETQYF
TRBJ2-7 | TRBD1 | TRBV28 | many | TGTGCCAGCAGGGACAGGGTCAACTCCTACGAGCAGTACTTC | CASRDRVNSYEQYF
TRBJ2-5 | TRBD2 | TRBV5-4 | many | TGTGCCAGCAGCTTGGCCGGTGAGCGGGGGATAGAGACCCAGTACTTC | CASSLAGERGIETQYF
TRBJ2-7 | . | TRBV27 | medium-sized | TGTGCCAGCAGAAACAGACAGATTCCCTACGAGCAGTACTTC | CASRNRQIPYEQYF
TRBJ1-1 | . | TRBV28 | many | TGTGCCAGTTTTTTGAACACTGAAGCTTTCTTT | CASFLNTEAFF
TRBJ2-7 | . | TRBV5-6 | . | TGTGCCAGCAGCTTCGCAGCGCGAGGCTCCTACGAGCAGTACTTC | CASSFAARGSYEQYF
TRBJ2-3 | . | TRBV29-1 | . | TGCAGCGTTGCGCGGGGCACAGATACGCAGTATTTT | CSVARGTDTQYF
TRBJ2-7 | . | TRBV28 | . | TGTGTTAGCAGGCGACAGGTTGATTTCTACGAGCAGTACTTC | CVSRRQVDFYEQYF
TRBJ2-3 | . | TRBV5-1 | few | TGCGCCAGCAGCTCGATCCAGGGTGGAGATACGCAGTATTTT | CASSSIQGGDTQYF
TRBJ2-7 | TRBD1 | TRBV4-1 | few | TGCGCCAGCAGCCAAGGTTTGAAGGGACAGAACTACGAGCAGTACTTC | CASSQGLKGQNYEQYF